The T cell receptor beta chain under discussion was sequenced for a study of response to subunit inactivated influenza vaccine. General study results and limits: Authors suggested that a seasonal influenza vaccination recruits few new T cells each time.

CDR1 is MNHEY and CDR2 is SMNVEV in the germline V gene (reference sequence). The CDR3 runs 13 residues. Trimming removed 8 bases from V and 1 base from J, with 11 bases in between. Details on this clonotype: Its matching antigen is unknown.

In TCRdb, the RT-PCR reads were re-called with MiXCR into one record per CDR3 protein. The repertoire holds a few hundred thousand distinct CDR3 sequences, with roughly 22% as singletons. The sample was PBMCs from blood, taken 21 months after vaccination. The clonotype comes from a man aged 45 to 70 who received an inactivated influenza vaccine. The genes are TRBV27 and TRBJ1-1; D might be TRBD1 (6 bases). CDR3 in amino acids: CASYREPNTEAFF. CDR3 DNA: TGTGCCAGCTACAGGGAGCCGAACACTGAAGCTTTCTTT.